This T cell receptor beta chain was documented in a study of T-cell memory formation after mild COVID-19. V dropped 3 bases and J dropped 4 bases, with 11 bases sitting between them. The CDR3 extends over 14 amino acids. From the 5' RACE reads, TCRdb called clonotypes with MiXCR, one entry per CDR3 protein. Here the sample spans around 180,000 distinct CDR3 sequences, roughly 18% being singletons. The origin of this receptor is a man aged 18 to 30 who had mild COVID-19 (a few samples of this study predate the infection). Cell type and time point are not known. Sequenced input: PBMCs or a T cell subset sorted from them (not recorded which). The chain uses TRBV23-1 and TRBJ2-3; tentative D call: TRBD1 (5 bases). Being an ORF, TRBV23-1 has a function that is uncertain. This CDR3 is CASSQPTGADTQYF. The CDR3 DNA sequence: TGCGCCAGCAGTCAGCCAACAGGCGCAGATACGCAGTATTTT.